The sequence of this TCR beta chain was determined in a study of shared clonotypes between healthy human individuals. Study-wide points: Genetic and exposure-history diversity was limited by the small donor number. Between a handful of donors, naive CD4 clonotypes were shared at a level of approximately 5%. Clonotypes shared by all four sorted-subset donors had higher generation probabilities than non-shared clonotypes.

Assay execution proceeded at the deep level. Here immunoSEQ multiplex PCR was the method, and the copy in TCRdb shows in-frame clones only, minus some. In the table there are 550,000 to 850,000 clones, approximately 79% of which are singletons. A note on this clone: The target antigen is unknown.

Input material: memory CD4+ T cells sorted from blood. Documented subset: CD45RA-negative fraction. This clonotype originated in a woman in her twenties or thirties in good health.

The CDR3 DNA is TGCAGTGCTTATTGCGATTCACCCCTCCACTTT. It specifies CSAYCDSPLHF. This chain connects TRBV20-1 to TRBJ1-6; D is uncertain. The germline gives CDR1 DFQATT, CDR2 SNEGSKA (reference sequence). Trimming stripped 5 bases from V and 8 bases from J, with 7 bases between. The CDR3 contains 11 residues.